This TCR beta chain was retrieved from a study of blood T cell repertoires in COVID-19. About the study: Italy, Spain and the United States were the sources of the convalescent and acute COVID-19 samples. T cells, B-cell-depleted T cells, or PBMCs supplied cDNA or gDNA.

Participant age was about 18 to 89 years, and participants resided in around 24 US areas. Among Cohort 3 donors, those recovered had two negative PCRs, clearance, or symptom resolution. The protocol was immunoSEQ multiplex PCR, while the TCRdb copy is restricted to in-frame clones and leaves out a portion. Among about 270,000 clones listed, 75% to 90% were seen once. Trimming at V came to 2 bases and at J to 2 bases, leaving 8 bases not matched to a gene. Germline loops: CDR1 MNHNS, CDR2 SASEGT. The CDR3 is 16 residues long. The chain is built from TRBV6-1 and TRBJ1-2; 7 bases agree with TRBD1. This TCR was recovered from a woman younger than 30 who had recovered from COVID-19. The sample consisted of PBMCs or T cells enriched from blood (not recorded which). DNA for the CDR3: TGTGCCAGCAGTGAAACCTGGACAGGACAGAACTATGGCTACACCTTC. Encoded protein: CASSETWTGQNYGYTF.